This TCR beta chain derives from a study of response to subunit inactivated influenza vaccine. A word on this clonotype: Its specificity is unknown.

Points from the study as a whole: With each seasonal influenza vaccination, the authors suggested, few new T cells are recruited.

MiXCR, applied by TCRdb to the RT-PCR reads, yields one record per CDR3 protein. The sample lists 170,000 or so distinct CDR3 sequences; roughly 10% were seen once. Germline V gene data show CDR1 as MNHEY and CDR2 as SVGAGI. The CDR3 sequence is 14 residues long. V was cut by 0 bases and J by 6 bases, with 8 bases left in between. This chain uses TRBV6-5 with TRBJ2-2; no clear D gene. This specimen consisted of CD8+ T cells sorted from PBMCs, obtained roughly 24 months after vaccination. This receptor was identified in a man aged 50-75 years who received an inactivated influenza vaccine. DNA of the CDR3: TGTGCCAGCAGTTACTCAGAGGCGCCCGGGGAGCTGTTTTTT. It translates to CASSYSEAPGELFF.